This T cell receptor beta chain was obtained from a study of naive and memory T cell subsets. This clonotype was detected ten times or more. The germline V gene has CDR1 SNHLY and CDR2 FYNNEI. The CDR3 is 16 residues long. Trimming cost V 4 bases and J 0 bases, with 14 bases left between them. The SP2 primer and nested alpha and beta constant region primers amplified ligated cDNA in four rounds. One entry per CDR3 protein, called by TCRdb with MiXCR from the 5' RACE reads. The sample records roughly 60,000 distinct CDR3 sequences, roughly 7% being singletons. An oligonucleotide containing a UMI was ligated to the 3' end of TCR cDNA.

The genes are TRBV2 and TRBJ2-3, with D tentatively TRBD1 (7 bases). This clonotype was obtained from a male donor in good health. Here the CDR3 DNA reads TGTGCCAGCAGTGGGGAGACAGGGACTAGCACAGATACGCAGTATTTT. It codes for CASSGETGTSTDTQYF.